Presented here are 3 T cell receptor beta chains from one specimen sequenced in a study of T cell responses to AZD1222 COVID-19 vaccine. Produced via immunoSEQ multiplex PCR; TCRdb's table is partial and in-frame only. The data contain nearly 110,000 clones, approximately 90% of them singletons. The sequenced sample was peripheral blood, obtained 28 days after the second AZD1222 dose. All receptors come from an adult who received the AZD1222 COVID-19 vaccine.

This clone is a singleton in its sample. The V and J genes are TRBV9 and TRBJ2-2; 12 bases are shared with TRBD2. Germline V CDR1 and CDR2: SGDLS, YYNGEE. The V segment lost 4 bases and the J segment 3 bases; nucleotides outside the gene matches: 10. The CDR3 is made up of 18 amino acids. The CDR3 reads CASSPDPRLAGDTGELFF. CDR3 sequence (DNA): TGTGCCAGCAGCCCGGACCCTAGACTAGCGGGGGACACCGGGGAGCTGTTTTTT.

This chain uses TRBV6-5 with TRBJ1-5, with unresolved D. CDR3 length: 14 residues. Germline CDR1 is MNHEY and CDR2 is SVGAGI. Deletions cut 0 bases from V and 7 bases from J, with 10 bases between. The CDR3 reads CASSYSILNQPQHF. The DNA for the CDR3 is TGTGCCAGCAGTTACTCGATTTTGAACCAGCCCCAGCATTTT.

The chain joins TRBV15 to TRBJ2-7; no clear D. The CDR3 sequence is 14 residues long. V dropped 3 bases and J dropped 2 bases, with 11 bases sitting between them. Germline V CDR1 and CDR2: LNHNV, YYDKDF (reference sequence). CDR3 nucleotide sequence: TGTGCCACCAGCAGCCGACGGCCCCCCTACGAGCAGTACTTC. This gives the protein CATSSRRPPYEQYF.